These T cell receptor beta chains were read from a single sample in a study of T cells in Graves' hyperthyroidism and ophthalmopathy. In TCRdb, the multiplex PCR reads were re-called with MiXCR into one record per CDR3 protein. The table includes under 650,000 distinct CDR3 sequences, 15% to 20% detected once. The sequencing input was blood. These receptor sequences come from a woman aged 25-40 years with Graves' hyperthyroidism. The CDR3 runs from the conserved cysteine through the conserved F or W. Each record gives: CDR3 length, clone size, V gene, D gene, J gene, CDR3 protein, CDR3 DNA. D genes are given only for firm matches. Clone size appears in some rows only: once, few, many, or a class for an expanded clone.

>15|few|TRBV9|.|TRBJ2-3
CASSAGPRVPDTQYF
TGTGCCAGCAGCGCGGGTCCTCGGGTTCCAGATACGCAGTATTTT
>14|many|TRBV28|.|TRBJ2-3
CASSFGQHTDTQYF
TGTGCCAGCAGTTTCGGGCAGCACACAGATACGCAGTATTTT
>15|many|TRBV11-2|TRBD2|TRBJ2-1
CASSLPGLASNEQFF
TGTGCCAGCAGCTTACCCGGACTAGCGAGCAATGAGCAGTTCTTC
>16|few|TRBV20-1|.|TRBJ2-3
CSARPHLEDTSDTQYF
TGCAGTGCTAGACCGCATCTCGAGGATACATCAGATACGCAGTATTTT
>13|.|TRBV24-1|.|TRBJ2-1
CATSKTQYNEQFF
TGTGCCACCAGTAAGACCCAGTACAATGAGCAGTTCTTC
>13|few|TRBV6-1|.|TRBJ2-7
CASDGRESYEQYF
TGTGCCAGCGACGGGCGGGAATCGTACGAGCAGTACTTC
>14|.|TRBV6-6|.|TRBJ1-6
CASSYSGGNSRLHF
TGTGCCAGCAGTTACTCTGGGGGTAATTCACGCCTCCACTTT
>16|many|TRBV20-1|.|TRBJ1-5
CSARGGAEVSNQPQHF
TGCAGTGCTAGAGGTGGGGCAGAAGTTAGCAATCAGCCCCAGCATTTT
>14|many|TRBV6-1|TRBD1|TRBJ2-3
CASSQTGTADTQYF
TGTGCCAGCAGTCAGACAGGGACCGCAGATACGCAGTATTTT
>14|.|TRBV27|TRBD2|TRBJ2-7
CASSLLRGEYEQYF
TGTGCCAGCAGTTTATTACGGGGGGAGTACGAGCAGTACTTC
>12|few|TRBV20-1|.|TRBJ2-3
CSASKARDTQYF
TGCAGTGCTAGCAAAGCAAGGGATACGCAGTATTTT
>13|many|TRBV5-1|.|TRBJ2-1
CASSFGLGNEQFF
TGCGCCAGCAGCTTCGGTTTGGGAAATGAGCAGTTCTTC
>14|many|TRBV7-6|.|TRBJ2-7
CASSLRDRTYEQYF
TGTGCCAGCAGCTTACGCGACCGGACCTACGAGCAGTACTTC
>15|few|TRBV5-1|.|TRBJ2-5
CASSSRGLGGETQYF
TGCGCCAGCAGCTCGAGGGGCCTAGGAGGGGAGACCCAGTACTTC
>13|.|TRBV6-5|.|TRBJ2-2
CASSYANTGELFF
TGTGCCAGCAGTTACGCGAACACCGGGGAGCTGTTTTTT
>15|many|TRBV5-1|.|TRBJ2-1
CASSLGMSSYNEQFF
TGCGCCAGCAGCTTGGGGATGAGCTCCTACAATGAGCAGTTCTTC
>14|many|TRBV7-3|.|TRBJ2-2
CASSLGGYTGELFF
TGTGCCAGCAGTTTAGGAGGGTACACCGGGGAGCTGTTTTTT
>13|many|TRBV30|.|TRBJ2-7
CAWSVGVSYEQYF
TGTGCCTGGAGTGTGGGTGTTTCCTACGAGCAGTACTTC
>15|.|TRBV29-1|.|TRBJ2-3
CSDAQGFEHENTQYF
TGCAGCGATGCACAGGGCTTCGAGCACGAGAATACGCAGTATTTT
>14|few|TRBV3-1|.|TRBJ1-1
CASSQVGGNRVAFF
TGTGCCAGCAGCCAAGTCGGGGGAAATAGGGTAGCTTTCTTT
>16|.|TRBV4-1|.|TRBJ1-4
CASSQDPGRGGEKLFF
TGCGCCAGCAGCCAAGATCCCGGCAGGGGAGGTGAAAAACTGTTTTTT
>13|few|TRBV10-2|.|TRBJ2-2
CASQQGDTGELFF
TGCGCCAGCCAACAGGGAGACACCGGGGAGCTGTTTTTT
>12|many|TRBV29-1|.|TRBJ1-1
CSTSGANTEAFF
TGCAGTACATCAGGGGCTAACACTGAAGCTTTCTTT
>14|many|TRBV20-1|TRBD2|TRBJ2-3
CSATTSGSRDTQYF
TGCAGTGCTACGACTAGCGGGAGTAGAGATACGCAGTATTTT
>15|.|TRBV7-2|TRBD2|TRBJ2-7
CASSLGGLATDEQYF
TGTGCCAGCAGCTTGGGGGGACTAGCGACCGACGAGCAGTACTTC
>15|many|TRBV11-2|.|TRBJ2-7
CASSPGLANPYEQYF
TGTGCCAGCAGCCCCGGGTTGGCAAATCCCTACGAGCAGTACTTC
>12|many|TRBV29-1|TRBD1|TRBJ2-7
CSTHRGTYEQYF
TGCAGCACCCACAGGGGAACCTACGAGCAGTACTTC